The present entry profiles one T cell receptor (beta chain) with its context. Its target is unknown. 13 Jbeta primers and 60 Vbeta primers were used for the PCR. Libraries were prepared by immunoSEQ multiplex PCR; TCRdb keeps only in-frame clonotypes and omits some of them. The sample shows fewer than 250,000 clones, around 85% of them seen only once. The sample comes from a study of cytomegalovirus exposure and HLA in healthy donors. Broader study findings: Later analysis identified about 15,000 TCR beta sequences associated with HLA alleles, using a false discovery rate threshold of 0.05.

CDR1 is SGHNT, CDR2 YYREEE, per germline (reference sequence). The CDR3 contains 13 residues. V was shortened by 4 bases and J by 5 bases, with 12 bases between the two germline ends. The sequence was obtained from a man aged 18 to 29 in good health and CMV-seronegative. The rearrangement links TRBV5-4 to TRBJ2-5, with D maybe TRBD2 (5 bases). Input material: PBMCs. CDR3 region: CASSPDPGETQYF. As DNA, the CDR3 is TGTGCCAGCAGCCCTGACCCGGGGGAGACCCAGTACTTC.